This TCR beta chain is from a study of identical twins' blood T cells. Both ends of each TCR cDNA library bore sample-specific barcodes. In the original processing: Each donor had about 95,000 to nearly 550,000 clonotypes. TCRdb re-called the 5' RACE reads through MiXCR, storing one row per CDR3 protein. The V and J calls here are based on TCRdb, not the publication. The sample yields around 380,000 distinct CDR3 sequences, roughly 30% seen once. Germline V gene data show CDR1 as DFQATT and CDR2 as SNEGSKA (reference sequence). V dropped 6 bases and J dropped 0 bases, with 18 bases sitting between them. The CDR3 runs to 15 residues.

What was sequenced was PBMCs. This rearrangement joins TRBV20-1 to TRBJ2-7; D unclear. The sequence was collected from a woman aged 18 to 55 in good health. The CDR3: CSAAPENLGSYEQYF. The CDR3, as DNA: TGCAGTGCCGCCCCAGAAAACCTAGGCTCCTACGAGCAGTACTTC.